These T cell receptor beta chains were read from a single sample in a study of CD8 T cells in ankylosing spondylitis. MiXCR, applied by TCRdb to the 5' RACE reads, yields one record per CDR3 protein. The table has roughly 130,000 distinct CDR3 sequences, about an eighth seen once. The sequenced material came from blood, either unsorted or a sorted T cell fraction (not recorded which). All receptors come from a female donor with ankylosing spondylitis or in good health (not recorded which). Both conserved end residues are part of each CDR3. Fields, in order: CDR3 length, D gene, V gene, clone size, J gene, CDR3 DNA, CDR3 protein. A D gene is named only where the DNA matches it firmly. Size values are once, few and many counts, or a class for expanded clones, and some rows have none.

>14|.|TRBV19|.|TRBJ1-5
TGTGCCAGTAGTATAAAGGCAGGGAATCAGCCCCAGCATTTT
CASSIKAGNQPQHF
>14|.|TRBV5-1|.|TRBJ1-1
TGCGCCAGCAGCTTGAGTGGGAGCGAGACTGAAGCTTTCTTT
CASSLSGSETEAFF
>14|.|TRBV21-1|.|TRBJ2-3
TGTGCCAGCAGAGGCACTAGCCCCACAGATACGCAGTATTTT
CASRGTSPTDTQYF
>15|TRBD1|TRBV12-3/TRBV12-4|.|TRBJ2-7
TGTGCCAGCAGGGTAAACAGGGGGCATGTGAGCGAGCAGTACTTC
CASRVNRGHVSEQYF
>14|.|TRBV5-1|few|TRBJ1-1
TGCGCCAGCAGCTACTCCATGACGGGGACTGAAGCTTTCTTT
CASSYSMTGTEAFF
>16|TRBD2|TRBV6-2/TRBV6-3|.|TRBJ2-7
TGTGCCAGCACCGAGTTTCAGCGGGGGCCTGACTACGAGCAGTACTTC
CASTEFQRGPDYEQYF
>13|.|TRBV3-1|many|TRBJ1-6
TGTGCCAGCAGCCAAGGATTAGCCTCACCCCTCCACTTT
CASSQGLASPLHF
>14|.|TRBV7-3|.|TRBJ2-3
TGTGCCAGCAGCTTATTGGGCAGCACAGATACGCAGTATTTT
CASSLLGSTDTQYF
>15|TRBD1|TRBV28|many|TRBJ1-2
TGTGCCAGCAGTTACGGGACAGGGTTTACCTATGGCTACACCTTC
CASSYGTGFTYGYTF
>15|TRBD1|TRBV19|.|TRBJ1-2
TGTGCCAGTAGCCGGACGGGACAGGGAAACTATGGCTACACCTTC
CASSRTGQGNYGYTF
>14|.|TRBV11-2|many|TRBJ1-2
TGTGCCAGCAGCTTAGTCCCTGAGGGGGGTGGCTACACCTTC
CASSLVPEGGGYTF
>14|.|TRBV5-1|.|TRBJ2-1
TGCGCCAGCGCCCCCGACCCCGGGGGCAATGAGCAGTTCTTC
CASAPDPGGNEQFF
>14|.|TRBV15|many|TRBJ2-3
TGTGCCACCAGCAGAGATGGCTCGGGGGATACGCAGTATTTT
CATSRDGSGDTQYF
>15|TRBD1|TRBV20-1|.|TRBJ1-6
TGCAGTGCTAGACCGATGACAGGGCCGAATTCACCCCTCCACTTT
CSARPMTGPNSPLHF
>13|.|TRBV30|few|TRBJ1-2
TGTGCCTGGAGTGGGATCGGGGCGGATGGCTACACCTTC
CAWSGIGADGYTF